At least ten counts were recorded for the clone carrying this T cell receptor (beta chain). Its cognate antigen is unknown. The data derive from a study of CD8 T cells in ankylosing spondylitis. Study outcomes and limitations: With a CD8+ phenotype, disease-linked clones were relatively rare in peripheral blood.

Germline CDR1 reads SEHNR; CDR2 reads FQNEAQ (reference sequence). V was pared by 5 bases and J by 3 bases, with 17 bases between. CDR3 length: 15 amino acids. MiXCR, run by TCRdb on the 5' RACE reads, gives a single entry per CDR3 protein. The table lists about 130,000 distinct CDR3 sequences, 6% to 8.5% of them singletons. The sequence was obtained from a female donor with ankylosing spondylitis or in good health (not recorded which). Sequencing input: blood, either unsorted or a sorted T cell fraction (not recorded which). The V gene is TRBV7-9, the J gene TRBJ2-7; D possibly uses TRBD1 or TRBD2 (5 bases each). The CDR3 DNA sequence: TGTGCCAGCAGCCCCGGGACGGACCCTTACTACGAGCAGTACTTC. Translation gives CASSPGTDPYYEQYF.